A single sample is the source of the 15 T cell receptor beta chains below, sequenced in a study of T cell changes during pregnancy in multiple sclerosis. Data came from immunoSEQ multiplex PCR; TCRdb stores just in-frame clones and leaves some out. The sample contains 75,000 to 80,000 clones, approximately 92% of which appear only once. Sequencing was performed on peripheral blood, taken in the second trimester of pregnancy. The receptors shown here come from a female donor in good health, enrolled as a control in a pregnancy study.

The sample holds one count of this clone. The V call is TRBV7-2, the J call TRBJ1-1, with unresolved D. This CDR3 comprises 14 residues. Germline loops: CDR1 SGHTA, CDR2 FQGNSA. V was clipped by 2 bases and J by 2 bases, with 9 bases between them. The CDR3 sequence: CASSLIGGNTEAFF. In DNA, the CDR3 is TGTGCCAGCAGCTTAATCGGCGGTAACACTGAAGCTTTCTTT. Full variable domain (outside the CDR3, taken from reference TRBV7-2 and TRBJ1-1): GAGVSQSPSNKVTEKGKDVELRCDPISGHTALYWYRQSLGQGLEFLIYFQGNSAPDKSGLPSDRFSAERTGGSVSTLTIQRTQQEDSAVYLCASSLIGGNTEAFFGQGTRLTVV.

J is TRBJ1-1 and V is TRBV12-5; a weak D match, TRBD1 (5 bases). This CDR3 region has 14 residues. Germline CDR1 reads LGHNT; CDR2 reads FRNRAP. V lost 1 base, J lost 0 bases, and 6 bases lay in between. CDR3 protein: CASGLGQMNTEAFF. DNA for the CDR3: TGTGCTAGTGGTTTGGGACAGATGAACACTGAAGCTTTCTTT.

This clone showed up just a few times. CDR3 sequence: CASSLTYQETQYF. In DNA form, the CDR3 reads TGTGCCAGCAGCTTAACATACCAAGAGACCCAGTACTTC. The gene calls are TRBV7-2 and TRBJ2-5; D is undetermined. V was pared by 2 bases and J by 0 bases, with 4 bases between. The CDR3 consists of 13 residues. Germline V lookup: CDR1 SGHTA, CDR2 FQGNSA.

The chain uses TRBV19 and TRBJ2-7; D uncertain. The V gene's germline CDR1 is LNHDA and CDR2 SQIVND (reference sequence). Trimming pared 4 bases from V and 1 base from J, leaving 8 bases between. The CDR3 has 13 residues. CDR3 sequence: CASSSAVSYEQYF. CDR3 nucleotide sequence: TGTGCCAGTAGTAGCGCGGTGTCCTACGAGCAGTACTTC.

The chain carries TRBV7-3 and TRBJ2-1, with D possibly being TRBD1 (6 bases). Germline CDR1 and CDR2: SGHTA and FQGTGA. This CDR3 is 14 amino acids long. V gave up 6 bases and J gave up 9 bases, with 18 bases separating them. The CDR3 coding sequence is TGTGCCAGCAGTCCCGGCCTCCAAGGGGGTGAGCAGTTCTTC. Its protein is CASSPGLQGGEQFF.

The gene calls are TRBV19 and TRBJ1-2; 7 bases align to TRBD1. V lost 7 bases and J lost 8; bases outside the gene matches: 10. CDR1 LNHDA and CDR2 SQIVND come from the germline V gene (reference sequence). The CDR3 runs 13 residues. The CDR3 DNA sequence: TGTGCCAGTAATGACAGGGTAGTCGACGGCTACACCTTC. This encodes CASNDRVVDGYTF.

The rearrangement links TRBV19 to TRBJ2-5; 11 positions match TRBD2. The CDR3 is 16 amino acids. Germline CDR1 is LNHDA and CDR2 is SQIVND (reference sequence). V dropped 3 bases and J dropped 1; count of bases not matched to a gene: 4. CDR3 in DNA: TGTGCCAGTAGTATCCGGCTAGCGGGGGGCCAAGAGACCCAGTACTTC. Translated: CASSIRLAGGQETQYF. Supplemented by reference TRBV19 and TRBJ2-5, the full variable domain reads DGGITQSPKYLFRKEGQNVTLSCEQNLNHDAMYWYRQDPGQGLRLIYYSQIVNDFQKGDIAEGYSVSREKKESFPLTVTSAQKNPTAFYLCASSIRLAGGQETQYFGPGTRLLVL.

V usage is TRBV4-2 and J usage is TRBJ2-1; maybe TRBD2 (6 bases). Trimming left V 5 bases short and J 7 bases short, with 18 bases between. This CDR3 has 15 amino acids. The V gene's germline CDR1 is LGHNA and CDR2 YNFKEQ. The CDR3 DNA sequence: TGTGCCAGCAGCTCAACTTGGCGGGGAGATAATGAGCAGTTCTTC. This translates into CASSSTWRGDNEQFF.

This chain links TRBV30 with TRBJ2-1; 7 positions match TRBD1. The junction had 3 bases not matched to a gene; V was cut back by 0 bases and J by 1 base. CDR1 is GTSNPN and CDR2 is SVGIG in the germline V gene (reference sequence). This CDR3 has 15 residues. The CDR3 nucleotides are TGTGCCTGGAGTGTAGGGGGCAGTTCCTACAATGAGCAGTTCTTC. Protein product: CAWSVGGSSYNEQFF.

J is TRBJ2-3 and V is TRBV10-3; TRBD2 aligns across 16 bases. CDR3 length: 16 amino acids. The V and J ends lost 4 bases and 4 bases, in that order; junction bases with no gene match: 2. Germline CDR1 is ENHRY and CDR2 is SYGVKD. The CDR3 here is CAISAGLAGGPDTQYF. The CDR3 DNA sequence: TGTGCCATCAGTGCGGGACTAGCGGGGGGGCCAGATACGCAGTATTTT.

This clone was found a few times. The chain couples TRBV9 to TRBJ1-1; TRBD1 matches at 7 bases. V trimming: 3 bases; J trimming: 1 base; junction bases outside the gene matches: 6. Germline lookup yields CDR1 SGDLS and CDR2 YYNGEE. CDR3 length: 15 amino acids. Here the CDR3 reads CASSEIGQENTEAFF. DNA for the CDR3: TGTGCCAGCAGCGAGATTGGACAGGAGAACACTGAAGCTTTCTTT. Together with reference TRBV9 and TRBJ1-1, the CDR3 gives the full variable domain: DSGVTQTPKHLITATGQRVTLRCSPRSGDLSVYWYQQSLDQGLQFLIQYYNGEERAKGNILERFSAQQFPDLHSELNLSSLELGDSALYFCASSEIGQENTEAFFGQGTRLTVV.

The chain recombines TRBV2 with TRBJ2-5, with 14 positions matching TRBD2. Germline V lookup: CDR1 SNHLY, CDR2 FYNNEI. The CDR3 totals 13 residues. V shed 7 bases and J 12 bases; nucleotides not matched to a gene: 7. The CDR3 loop is CASTATSGGDKYF. DNA for the CDR3: TGTGCCAGCACGGCGACTAGCGGGGGGGACAAGTACTTC.

This sequence joins TRBV27 and TRBJ2-2, with TRBD1 matching 7 bases. V gave up 4 bases and J gave up 4 bases; unmatched junction bases: 3. Germline loops: CDR1 MNHEY, CDR2 SMNVEV (reference sequence). The CDR3 contains 14 residues. CDR3 in amino acids: CASSSGTVTGELFF. The CDR3 DNA reads as TGTGCCAGCAGTTCCGGGACAGTCACCGGGGAGCTGTTTTTT.

The V call is TRBV19, the J call TRBJ1-5; TRBD1 is a possible D gene (6 bases). The V gene's germline CDR1 is LNHDA and CDR2 SQIVND (reference sequence). The CDR3 runs to 15 residues. Trimming left V 6 bases short and J 4 bases short, with 16 bases between. The CDR3 reads CASRRGSLGNQPQHF. The CDR3 nucleotides read TGTGCCAGTAGAAGGGGGAGCCTTGGTAATCAGCCCCAGCATTTT.

The chain is built from TRBV5-4 and TRBJ2-5; D might be TRBD2 (7 bases). The CDR3 covers 13 residues. Trimming took off 4 bases at V and 4 bases at J, with 11 bases between the two ends. Germline V gene lookup returns CDR1 SGHNT and CDR2 YYREEE (reference sequence). In DNA, the CDR3 is TGTGCCAGCAGCGGGGGAGGGGGAGAGACCCAGTACTTC. Its protein product is CASSGGGGETQYF.